The rows below give T cell receptor beta chains drawn from one sample of a study of naive and memory T cell subsets. MiXCR, run by TCRdb on the UMI-ligation and nested PCR reads, gives a single entry per CDR3 protein. The table has about 150,000 distinct CDR3 sequences, about a sixth seen once. The sequenced sample consisted of naive CD4+ T cells from blood. The receptors here all came from a human donor in good health. CDR3s include the opening cysteine and the closing phenylalanine or tryptophan. A D gene is named only where the DNA matches it firmly. Size tells how often a clone was seen (once, few, many) or the class of an expanded clone, and some rows leave it out.

cdr3_nt cdr3_aa cdr3_length d_call j_call clone_size v_call
TGTGCCAGCAGCCAGGGTCCCCACGAGCAGTACTTC CASSQGPHEQYF 12 - TRBJ2-7 - TRBV3-1
TGTGCCAGCAGCTTGAGTAGAAGGGCCTACAATGAGCAGTTCTTC CASSLSRRAYNEQFF 15 - TRBJ2-1 - TRBV5-5
TGTGCCAGTAGTATGACTAGCGGCAATGAGCAGTTCTTC CASSMTSGNEQFF 13 TRBD2 TRBJ2-1 - TRBV19
TGTGCCAGCAGCTTCGAACAGGGAGGTGGCTACACCTTC CASSFEQGGGYTF 13 - TRBJ1-2 - TRBV7-9
TGCGCCAGCAGCTTTGGACAGGGGGCCTATGAGCAGTTCTTC CASSFGQGAYEQFF 14 TRBD1 TRBJ2-1 - TRBV5-1
TGCGCCAGCAGCCAGACAAGCCGGGGTACGCAGTATTTT CASSQTSRGTQYF 13 - TRBJ2-3 - TRBV4-1
TGCAGCGTGGTCCGGGACAGTACCTACGAGCAGTACTTC CSVVRDSTYEQYF 13 TRBD1 TRBJ2-7 - TRBV29-1
TGCAGCGTCCTAGGGGGGGGAGCCTTGAATGAAAAACTGTTTTTT CSVLGGGALNEKLFF 15 - TRBJ1-4 few TRBV29-1
TGTGCCAGCAGCATGGCCCTGGGGACAGGGGACTCCGGGGAGCTGTTTTTT CASSMALGTGDSGELFF 17 TRBD1 TRBJ2-2 few TRBV7-8
TGCACCAGCAGCCAAGATAGGCCAGGGGGCCACACTGAAGCTTTCTTT CTSSQDRPGGHTEAFF 16 - TRBJ1-1 - TRBV1
TGTGCCAGCAGCTCCCGCTTCGCGGGAGTGGAAGATACGCAGTATTTT CASSSRFAGVEDTQYF 16 TRBD2 TRBJ2-3 few TRBV7-8
TGTGCCAGCGGACAAGCGGGAAACTCCTACGAGCAGTACTTC CASGQAGNSYEQYF 14 TRBD2 TRBJ2-7 few TRBV25-1
TGCAGCGGCATGACCGGGACAGAGGAAGCTTTCTTT CSGMTGTEEAFF 12 TRBD1 TRBJ1-1 - TRBV29-1
TGTGCCAGCACCCTCGCGGGAGCCTACGAGCAGTACTTC CASTLAGAYEQYF 13 TRBD2 TRBJ2-7 few TRBV11-1
TGTGCCAGCAGTTTACCTCAGGGGTTTTCCACTAATGAAAAACTGTTTTTT CASSLPQGFSTNEKLFF 17 - TRBJ1-4 - TRBV28
TGTGCCAGCCTACAGGGGATACCCTACAATGAGCAGTTCTTC CASLQGIPYNEQFF 14 TRBD1 TRBJ2-1 few TRBV19
TGTGCCAGCAGTTCGCCCGGCAACGTCCTGACTTTC CASSSPGNVLTF 12 - TRBJ2-6 many TRBV28
TGTGCCAGCCTTGGCGGGGCCAACGTCCTGACTTTC CASLGGANVLTF 12 - TRBJ2-6 - TRBV7-2
TGCGCCAGCAGCCAAGGGGTGGTGGGAAACGGGGAGCTGTTTTTT CASSQGVVGNGELFF 15 - TRBJ2-2 - TRBV4-3
TGTGCCAGCAGTTTAAGGCAGTCTTACTCTGGAAACACCATATATTTT CASSLRQSYSGNTIYF 16 - TRBJ1-3 - TRBV12-3/TRBV12-4
TGTGCCACCGGAGGCGGGGGGAGCTCCTACGAGCAGTACTTC CATGGGGSSYEQYF 14 TRBD2 TRBJ2-7 - TRBV15
TGCAGTGCTAGTTTTCCAGGGGGCAATGAGCAGTTCTTC CSASFPGGNEQFF 13 TRBD1 TRBJ2-1 - TRBV20-1
TGTGCCAGCAGCCCTCGGAGGGGGCGCGGGGAGACCCAGTACTTC CASSPRRGRGETQYF 15 - TRBJ2-5 - TRBV7-3
TGTGCCAGCAGCTCTCTCGTGGACAGGGGTGATAACTATGGCTACACCTTC CASSSLVDRGDNYGYTF 17 TRBD1 TRBJ1-2 - TRBV11-2
TGTGCCAGCAGCCACCGACGTGGGGACCTAGAAGCTTTCTTT CASSHRRGDLEAFF 14 - TRBJ1-1 - TRBV3-1
TGTGCCAGCAGTTTAGACGGGATCCACTACGAGCAGTACTTC CASSLDGIHYEQYF 14 - TRBJ2-7 - TRBV28
TGTGCCAGCAGCAATATTGCGGGAGGGCCTCACAATGAGCAGTTCTTC CASSNIAGGPHNEQFF 16 TRBD2 TRBJ2-1 many TRBV6-5
TGCAGTATAGCGGGGGGGGCAGTCACAGATACGCAGTATTTT CSIAGGAVTDTQYF 14 TRBD2 TRBJ2-3 - TRBV20-1
TGTGCCAGCGCGGGAGGCATCTACAATGAGCAGTTCTTC CASAGGIYNEQFF 13 TRBD2 TRBJ2-1 few TRBV7-2
TGTGCCAGCAACCTAAATGAGGGACGGCAGTACTATGGCTACACCTTC CASNLNEGRQYYGYTF 16 - TRBJ1-2 - TRBV5-6
TGTGCCAGCAGTTTAAGGAAGGTAGCCAAAAACATTCAGTACTTC CASSLRKVAKNIQYF 15 - TRBJ2-4 few TRBV12-3/TRBV12-4
TGTGCCAGCAGTTCAGGGGTAATCTACGAGCAGTACTTC CASSSGVIYEQYF 13 - TRBJ2-7 - TRBV28